The source of this T cell receptor beta chain is a study of type 1 and type 2 diabetes patients. Germline CDR1 reads SGHAT; CDR2 reads FQNNGV. This CDR3 has 18 residues. Trimming at V came to 0 bases and at J to 1 base, leaving 8 bases not matched to a gene. Amplification started from genomic DNA. Amplification of the beta chain CDR3 used 30 forward and 13 reverse multiplex primers. Via MiXCR, TCRdb re-called the multiplex PCR reads, giving one row per CDR3 protein. The sample includes more than 250,000 distinct CDR3 sequences, around 47% of them seen just once. Note on this clonotype: Antigen specificity is unknown.

No donor had another autoimmune disease or recent infection within four weeks. Findings of the study overall: V and J gene usage correlated at 0.9 to 0.98 between type 2 diabetes and control samples.

This chain uses TRBV11-2 with TRBJ2-5, with 10 nucleotides matching TRBD2. The sample comprised peripheral blood mononuclear cells (PBMCs). The receptor was derived from a man younger than 35 with type 2 diabetes. The CDR3 DNA sequence: TGTGCCAGCAGCTTAGAGGGTCTAGCGGGGGAGAGCCAAGAGACCCAGTACTTC. Translation gives CASSLEGLAGESQETQYF.